The rows below give T cell receptor beta chains drawn from one sample of a study of graft-versus-host responses after intestinal transplantation. Sequencing used immunoSEQ multiplex PCR; TCRdb keeps in-frame clones, though not all of them. The sample carries 7,000 or so clones, 25% to 40% recorded once. The source was alloreactive CD8+ T cells from a mixed lymphocyte reaction culture, collected before transplantation. The origin of the receptors is a human patient who was an organ donor for intestinal transplantation. The CDR3 runs from the conserved cysteine through the conserved F or W. A D gene is named only where the DNA matches it firmly. Part of the rows lack a size; the others show once, few, many or a class for expanded clones.

TRBD1	15	TRBV15	-	TRBJ2-7	TGTGCCACCAGCAGAGATAGGACAGGGGCCTACGAGCAGTACTTC	CATSRDRTGAYEQYF
-	15	TRBV4-2	few	TRBJ1-1	TGTGCCAGCAGCTTTATGACAGGCATGAACACTGAAGCTTTCTTT	CASSFMTGMNTEAFF
-	11	TRBV6-6	-	TRBJ2-2	TGTGCCAGCTACTCAGGGGGGGAGCTGTTTTTT	CASYSGGELFF
-	14	TRBV4-1	-	TRBJ2-7	TGCGCCAGCAGCCAAGTTTTTGAGGGCTACGAGCAGTACTTC	CASSQVFEGYEQYF
-	17	TRBV14	-	TRBJ2-3	TGTGCCAGCAGCCCGGGTCGGGCGGTGACTAGCACAGATACGCAGTATTTT	CASSPGRAVTSTDTQYF
-	13	TRBV5-1	once	TRBJ2-7	TGCGCCAGCAGCTTGGGAGTAGAATACGAGCAGTACTTC	CASSLGVEYEQYF
-	18	TRBV7-3	few	TRBJ2-3	TGTGCCAGCAGCCCCCACCCCGCGGGTAGGATATGGGGAGATACGCAGTATTTT	CASSPHPAGRIWGDTQYF
-	16	TRBV5-4	few	TRBJ1-6	TGTGCCAGCAGCTTGAGATTCGTGGAATTTGAGTCACCCCTCCACTTT	CASSLRFVEFESPLHF
-	17	TRBV21-1	-	TRBJ2-1	TGTGCCAGCAGCTGTAATCTAGCTACACCTTCCGACAATGAGCAGTTCTTC	CASSCNLATPSDNEQFF
TRBD1	12	TRBV6-8	few	TRBJ2-7	TGTGCCAGCAGACAGGGGCTCTACGAGCAGTACTTC	CASRQGLYEQYF
-	15	TRBV28	medium-sized	TRBJ2-1	TGTGCCAGCAGTGTATCCGGGACTTTCTTCGCTGAGCAGTTCTTC	CASSVSGTFFAEQFF
-	15	TRBV7-4	-	TRBJ2-5	TGTGCCAGCAGCCCTTTATTGGGGGCGGGAGAGACCCAGTACTTC	CASSPLLGAGETQYF
-	14	TRBV27	-	TRBJ2-1	TGTGCCAGCAGTCCCTCCCTGGCCCTCAATGAGCAGTTCTTC	CASSPSLALNEQFF
-	16	TRBV6-6	few	TRBJ1-1	TGTGCCAGCAGTTACGGGTTGACGATTATGAACACTGAAGCTTTCTTT	CASSYGLTIMNTEAFF
-	17	TRBV9	-	TRBJ1-2	TGTGCCAGCCATGATCAGTACTCCTCAAGAAAGACCTATGGCTACACCTTC	CASHDQYSSRKTYGYTF
-	11	TRBV11-1	-	TRBJ1-1	TGTGCCAGCAGCTTGGTGACTGAAGCTTTCTTT	CASSLVTEAFF
TRBD1	15	TRBV5-1	few	TRBJ2-4	TGCGCCAGCAGCTTGCCGGGACAGACCAAAAACATTCAGTACTTC	CASSLPGQTKNIQYF
TRBD2	14	TRBV9	-	TRBJ2-3	TGTGCCAGCAGCGACGGGACTACCACAGATACGCAGTATTTT	CASSDGTTTDTQYF
TRBD1	21	TRBV6-4	few	TRBJ1-6	TGTGCCAGCAGTGACTCACTCCCCGGGACAGGGGTAAGCTCCTATAATTCACCCCTCCACTTT	CASSDSLPGTGVSSYNSPLHF
-	15	TRBV5-1	-	TRBJ2-1	TGCGCCAGCAGCTTGGTGGGGGGTGAATACAATGAGCAGTTCTTC	CASSLVGGEYNEQFF
-	16	TRBV7-3	few	TRBJ2-7	TGTGCCAGCAGCTTAGTCGGCGGTTGGGGCGCTTACGAGCAGTACTTC	CASSLVGGWGAYEQYF
-	18	TRBV19	-	TRBJ2-2	TGTGCCAGTAGTATAGATTGGTGGGCCAGGCTGAACACCGGGGAGCTGTTTTTT	CASSIDWWARLNTGELFF
-	15	TRBV6-4	-	TRBJ2-3	TGTGCCAGCAGTTACGCGTCAGGGGGCACAGATACGCAGTATTTT	CASSYASGGTDTQYF
TRBD2	14	TRBV7-9	few	TRBJ2-1	TGTGCCAGCAGCTTAGGACTAGCGTACAATGAGCAGTTCTTC	CASSLGLAYNEQFF
TRBD2	14	TRBV18	-	TRBJ2-1	TGTGCCAGCTCAAAACGATCCCAGCGGGGGGAGCAGTTCTTC	CASSKRSQRGEQFF
-	13	TRBV4-2	-	TRBJ2-5	TGTGCCAGCAGCCAAACGTGGGAAGAGACCCAGTACTTC	CASSQTWEETQYF
-	13	TRBV4-1	medium-sized	TRBJ2-7	TGCGCCAGCAGCCATTTACCCCTCTACGAGCAGTACTTC	CASSHLPLYEQYF
-	16	TRBV29-1	-	TRBJ1-2	TGCAGCGTTGAACCCCCGGGGGCGAATGGGGACTATGGCTACACCTTC	CSVEPPGANGDYGYTF
-	12	TRBV6-5	many	TRBJ2-2	TGTGCCAGCAGTTACAGTTTAGTGGAGCTGTTTTTT	CASSYSLVELFF
TRBD1	13	TRBV6-1	many	TRBJ1-2	TGTGCCAGCACCGACAGGGTTGTCTATGGCTACACCTTC	CASTDRVVYGYTF
-	12	TRBV7-6	-	TRBJ2-7	TGTGCCAGCAGCGTTACAGGAAACGGGCAGTACTTC	CASSVTGNGQYF
-	13	TRBV6-6	few	TRBJ1-1	TGTGCCAGCAGTGGGGGATCGAACACTGAAGCTTTCTTT	CASSGGSNTEAFF
-	15	TRBV5-3	few	TRBJ2-7	TGTGCCAGAAGCCCGCGAGGGGGGGTCGGCTACGAGCAGTACTTC	CARSPRGGVGYEQYF
-	11	TRBV29-1	-	TRBJ2-7	TGCAGCGTTCTAACAGGGAACGAGCAGTACTTC	CSVLTGNEQYF
TRBD1	15	TRBV4-2	few	TRBJ2-3	TGTGCCAGCAGCCAGCAGGGGGCAAGGACAGATACGCAGTATTTT	CASSQQGARTDTQYF